A selection of T cell receptor beta chains follows, all from one sample in a study of early T cells in non-severe SARS-CoV-2 infection. MiXCR was run by TCRdb on the 5' RACE reads, yielding one entry per CDR3 protein. The profile shows about 50,000 distinct CDR3 sequences, more than 5.5% of them singletons. Here the sequenced sample was whole blood, taken at baseline. Receptors were obtained from an adult who was a healthcare worker with PCR-confirmed SARS-CoV-2 infection or an uninfected control (not recorded which). The CDR3 runs from the conserved cysteine through the conserved F or W. A D gene is named only where the DNA matches it firmly. Not all rows give a size; the values are once, few, many and, for expanded clones, a class.

CDR3 DNA,CDR3 protein,clone size,V gene,J gene,D gene,CDR3 length
TGCGCCAGCAGCCACCCTTCCGGACAGCCTTGGGAAGCTTTCTTT,CASSHPSGQPWEAFF,-,TRBV4-1,TRBJ1-1,-,15
TGTGCCAGCAGTCGTAGCGGGAGGGCCACAAATGAGCAGTTCTTC,CASSRSGRATNEQFF,few,TRBV28,TRBJ2-1,TRBD2,15
TGTGCCAGCAGCCCCAGACAGGCCCAACGGTTGAACACTGAAGTTTTCTTT,CASSPRQAQRLNTEVFF,many,TRBV7-8,TRBJ1-1,-,17
TGCAGCGCCGCGGGACAGAGCGATGAAGCTTTCTTT,CSAAGQSDEAFF,few,TRBV29-1,TRBJ1-1,TRBD1,12
TGTGCCAGCAGTTTGGGACAGGGGCTCCTAGGTGGCTACACCTTC,CASSLGQGLLGGYTF,medium-sized,TRBV27,TRBJ1-2,TRBD1,15
TGTGCCAGCAGTTTTTCGGGAGGATCCTACAATGAGCAGTTCTTC,CASSFSGGSYNEQFF,few,TRBV28,TRBJ2-1,TRBD2,15
TGTGCCAGCAGCCCGGCGGGACTAGTTAACTACAATGAGCAGTTCTTC,CASSPAGLVNYNEQFF,many,TRBV11-2,TRBJ2-1,TRBD2,16
TGTGCCAGCAGTTCCCTCGGGACACAGTTCACCGGGGAGCTGTTTTTT,CASSSLGTQFTGELFF,many,TRBV6-2/TRBV6-3,TRBJ2-2,-,16
TGCAGCGTGGGACTAGCGCCGTCCTACGAGCAGTACTTC,CSVGLAPSYEQYF,many,TRBV29-1,TRBJ2-7,TRBD2,13
TGTGCCAGCAGCCCCGAGACCCTGAGGGTAGGGGAGCTGTTTTTT,CASSPETLRVGELFF,-,TRBV7-2,TRBJ2-2,-,15
TGCAGCGTGGTTGGGACAGTCTACGAGCAGTACTTC,CSVVGTVYEQYF,many,TRBV29-1,TRBJ2-7,TRBD1,12
TGTGCCAGTGAGGGACAGCCTAGCACAGATACGCAGTATTTT,CASEGQPSTDTQYF,few,TRBV2,TRBJ2-3,TRBD1,14
TGTGCCAGCTCAGTGGGACAGGGTATGAGAAACACAGATACGCAGTATTTT,CASSVGQGMRNTDTQYF,few,TRBV18,TRBJ2-3,TRBD1,17
TGCGCCAGCAGCTTGCAGGGGATCTCCTACGAGCAGTACTTC,CASSLQGISYEQYF,-,TRBV5-1,TRBJ2-7,-,14
TGTGCCAGCAGCTTAATGGGACTTTCCTACAATGAGCAGTTCTTC,CASSLMGLSYNEQFF,-,TRBV5-6,TRBJ2-1,-,15
TGTGCCAGTAGTGACCGGACACTTGCTTTCTTT,CASSDRTLAFF,-,TRBV19,TRBJ1-1,-,11
TGTGCCAGTAGGATACTAGCGGGAGTCAGGCACACCGGGGAGCTGTTTTTT,CASRILAGVRHTGELFF,many,TRBV19,TRBJ2-2,TRBD2,17
TGTGCCAGCAGCTCACAGGGTAACTCTGGAAACACCATATATTTT,CASSSQGNSGNTIYF,-,TRBV7-2,TRBJ1-3,-,15
TGTGCCAGCTCAGCTCGGGAGAACACTGAAGCTTTCTTT,CASSARENTEAFF,-,TRBV18,TRBJ1-1,-,13
TGTGCCAGCAGCCGGGACTCCAGAGCAGATACGCAGTATTTT,CASSRDSRADTQYF,-,TRBV7-3,TRBJ2-3,-,14
TGTGCCAGCAGTGCCGTTACTCTTTCCTACGAGCAGTACTTC,CASSAVTLSYEQYF,many,TRBV6-1,TRBJ2-7,-,14
TGTGCCAGCAGCTCAGGGGACAGGGAGACCTACGAGCAGTACTTC,CASSSGDRETYEQYF,few,TRBV13,TRBJ2-7,TRBD1,15
TGTGCCAGCTCTCAAACCGCCGTGCCGGACACTGAAGCTTTCTTT,CASSQTAVPDTEAFF,many,TRBV18,TRBJ1-1,-,15
TGTGCCAGCAGCCTCGGGACAGTCAATTCACCCCTCCACTTT,CASSLGTVNSPLHF,few,TRBV3-1,TRBJ1-6,TRBD1,14
TGCAGTGCTAGACCCCGGGACAGCGCCAACGAGCAGTACTTC,CSARPRDSANEQYF,few,TRBV20-1,TRBJ2-7,TRBD1,14
TGTGCCAGCAGCCCCCCCGGGACAGGGGGACGCGAGCAGTACTTC,CASSPPGTGGREQYF,many,TRBV7-3,TRBJ2-7,TRBD1,15
TGTGCCAGCAGAGACGGTGTGGGGGATCGGGAGCAGTACTTC,CASRDGVGDREQYF,-,TRBV27,TRBJ2-7,-,14
TGTGCCGGTTCCCTGGGCGGGACCCCGGTCGTGGCTTTCTTT,CAGSLGGTPVVAFF,few,TRBV7-3,TRBJ1-1,-,14
TGCGCCAGCAGCCTAGACGCCAGGGGCTACACCTTC,CASSLDARGYTF,-,TRBV5-1,TRBJ1-2,-,12
TGTGCCAGCAGCACCGCAGGGCTGCGAAAACTGTTTTTT,CASSTAGLRKLFF,few,TRBV11-2,TRBJ1-4,-,13
TGTGCCAGCAGTTACCGGCAAGAAGCTTTCTTT,CASSYRQEAFF,-,TRBV6-5,TRBJ1-1,-,11
TGTGCCAGCAGCCTAGCGGAGGGGAATGAGCAGTTCTTC,CASSLAEGNEQFF,few,TRBV4-2,TRBJ2-1,-,13
TGCAGCGTTGATGGGGCCAGGGGGGACACTGAAGCTTTCTTT,CSVDGARGDTEAFF,-,TRBV29-1,TRBJ1-1,TRBD1,14
TGTGCCATCAGTGAGGGACCCCGCTCCTACGAGCAGTACTTC,CAISEGPRSYEQYF,-,TRBV10-3,TRBJ2-7,-,14
TGTGCCAGCGGGGTAGCGCCAGGAGCTAAAAACATTCAGTACTTC,CASGVAPGAKNIQYF,many,TRBV11-2,TRBJ2-4,-,15
TGTGCCAGCAGCCAAATCCGCGGGACATTTCCGTACTTC,CASSQIRGTFPYF,few,TRBV3-1,TRBJ2-7,-,13
TGTGCCACCGCCGGGGCGAACACCGGGGAGCTGTTTTTT,CATAGANTGELFF,-,TRBV24-1,TRBJ2-2,-,13
TGCAGTGCTTTCGGACAGGGAGGTTACGAGCAGTACTTC,CSAFGQGGYEQYF,many,TRBV20-1,TRBJ2-7,TRBD1,13
TGTGCCAGCAGCTCTCGGGAAGATACGCAGTATTTT,CASSSREDTQYF,few,TRBV21-1,TRBJ2-3,-,12
TGTGCCAGCAGGGCCGGGACTAGCGGTCGGGTTGAGCAGTTCTTC,CASRAGTSGRVEQFF,-,TRBV14,TRBJ2-1,TRBD2,15
TGCGCCAGCAGCCAAGATGTGGCAGGGTTAGGAAAACTGTTTTTT,CASSQDVAGLGKLFF,few,TRBV4-3,TRBJ1-4,-,15
TGTGCCAGCAGCCGACAGGTTAACTATGGCTACACCTTC,CASSRQVNYGYTF,-,TRBV2,TRBJ1-2,-,13